The entry that follows covers one T cell receptor (beta chain) sequence. Its antigen is still unknown. A read error may be the cause here, since a much bigger clone is one base away. The sample belongs to a study of T-cell reconstitution after alpha-beta-depleted transplantation in children. The CDR3 has 15 residues. Germline CDR1 is DFQATT and CDR2 is SNEGSKA (reference sequence). General observations from the study: Two months or so post-transplant, alpha-beta T cells reportedly derived from several hundred expanded graft clones. Surviving recipient cells, namely T cells and thymic progenitors, were the source of high day-60 TCRbeta diversity in some patients. After one year, T-cell counts and TCRbeta diversity mostly came from new T cells.

Researchers prepared the TCRbeta library using unique molecular identifiers, the study reports. TCRdb recomputed calls from the PCR reads with MiXCR, one row per CDR3 protein. This sample has around 52,000 distinct CDR3 sequences, with more than 5% found just once. The clonotype originates from a female patient aged 2-15 years who had a stem cell transplant for aplastic anemia, so the T cells may come from the graft donor. This chain connects TRBV20-1 to TRBJ1-1, with D tentatively TRBD1 (6 bases). The source was PBMCs, mostly from graft donor cells, collected 60 days after TCRalphabeta/CD19-depleted stem cell transplant. This chain's CDR3 is CNATRQELANTEAFF. The CDR3 DNA reads TGCAATGCGACGAGACAGGAGTTGGCTAACACTGAAGCTTTCTTT.